The 8 T cell receptor beta chains listed next were all sequenced from one sample in a study of blood T cell repertoires in COVID-19. Sequencing used immunoSEQ multiplex PCR; TCRdb keeps in-frame clones, though not all of them. There are about 250,000 clones in the sample; about 87% occur only once, and less than 3% lies in the top ten. Sequenced: PBMCs or T cells enriched from blood (not recorded which). The receptors shown here come from a woman between 50 and 59 years old who had recovered from COVID-19.

The chain links TRBV29-1 to TRBJ2-1, with 10 positions matching TRBD2. The CDR3 totals 14 residues. CDR1 and CDR2 from the germline V gene are SQVTM and ANQGSEA. V trimming: 7 bases; J trimming: 5 bases; junction bases outside the gene matches: 8. The CDR3 loop is CSGIAGGLDNEQFF. The CDR3 DNA is TGCAGCGGTATAGCGGGAGGCCTCGACAATGAGCAGTTCTTC.

For the CDR3, the DNA is TGTGCCAGCAGTTACCAGTCGAACACTGAAGCTTTCTTT. Protein: CASSYQSNTEAFF. This chain connects TRBV6-2 or TRBV6-3 to TRBJ1-1; D remains unclear. The CDR3 loop spans 13 amino acids. Germline CDR1 is MNHEY and CDR2 is SVGEGT. V was trimmed by 2 bases and J by 1 base, leaving 5 bases between them.

Written as DNA, the CDR3 is TGTGCCAGCAGCCCGGGACTAGTAACCGAGCAGTACTTC. It is translated as CASSPGLVTEQYF. The rearrangement links TRBV3-1 (or the pseudogene TRBV3-2) to TRBJ2-7, with 8 bases that match TRBD2. This CDR3 is built from 13 residues. V was pared by 4 bases and J by 6 bases, with 5 bases of the junction left unmatched. Germline V gene data show CDR1 as LGHDT and CDR2 as YNNKEL (reference sequence).

V usage is TRBV28 and J usage is TRBJ2-3; 10 nucleotides agree with TRBD2. Germline CDR1 MDHEN, CDR2 SYDVKM. Trimming took 5 bases from V and 0 from J; bases not matched to a gene: 11. The CDR3 runs to 18 residues. CDR3 nucleotide sequence: TGTGCCAGCAGTCCGCAAGCGGGGGGGTTTATTAGCACAGATACGCAGTATTTT. This gives the protein CASSPQAGGFISTDTQYF.

The genes are TRBV5-1 and TRBJ1-5; 11 bases are a match to TRBD1. Germline V gene data show CDR1 as SGHRS and CDR2 as YFSETQ. The CDR3 totals 16 residues. Trimming removed 4 bases from V and 6 bases from J; junction bases left unmatched: 9. This CDR3 reads CASSPSGTGGSQPQHF. DNA of the CDR3: TGCGCCAGCAGCCCATCCGGGACAGGGGGATCTCAGCCCCAGCATTTT. Full variable domain (rest looked up from reference TRBV5-1 and TRBJ1-5): KAGVTQTPRYLIKTRGQQVTLSCSPISGHRSVSWYQQTPGQGLQFLFEYFSETQRNKGNFPGRFSGRQFSNSRSEMNVSTLELGDSALYLCASSPSGTGGSQPQHFGDGTRLSIL.

The chain is built from TRBV24-1 and TRBJ2-3, with 9 bases identical to TRBD2. Germline trimming cut 3 bases from V and 5 bases from J; bases unmatched to any gene: 8. Germline V gene lookup returns CDR1 KGHDR and CDR2 SFDVKD. The CDR3 spans 16 residues. The CDR3 DNA reads TGTGCCACCAGTGATACCGCAGCGGGAGGAGTAGATACGCAGTATTTT. Its translation is CATSDTAAGGVDTQYF.

The chain combines TRBV7-8 with TRBJ2-1, with TRBD1 as a possible D gene (6 bases). CDR1 and CDR2 (germline): SGHVS, FQNEAQ. The CDR3 runs 16 residues. Trimming removed 1 base at V and 3 bases at J, with 13 bases between. The CDR3 DNA is TGTGCCAGCAGCTTAGTTCCGGACAGCCTCTACAATGAGCAGTTCTTC. This codes for CASSLVPDSLYNEQFF. The full variable domain, with the rest looked up from reference TRBV7-8 and TRBJ2-1, is GAGVSQSPRYKVAKRGQDVALRCDPISGHVSLFWYQQALGQGPEFLTYFQNEAQLDKSGLPSDRFFAERPEGSVSTLKIQRTQQEDSAVYLCASSLVPDSLYNEQFFGPGTRLTVL.

The rearrangement uses TRBV29-1 and TRBJ1-2; 9 nucleotides line up with TRBD1. Germline lookup yields CDR1 SQVTM and CDR2 ANQGSEA. The V segment lost 5 bases and the J segment 8 bases; nucleotides outside the gene matches: 6. The CDR3 runs 12 residues. The CDR3 spells CSVPGQGSGYTF. For the CDR3, the DNA is TGCAGCGTTCCGGGACAGGGCAGCGGCTACACCTTC.